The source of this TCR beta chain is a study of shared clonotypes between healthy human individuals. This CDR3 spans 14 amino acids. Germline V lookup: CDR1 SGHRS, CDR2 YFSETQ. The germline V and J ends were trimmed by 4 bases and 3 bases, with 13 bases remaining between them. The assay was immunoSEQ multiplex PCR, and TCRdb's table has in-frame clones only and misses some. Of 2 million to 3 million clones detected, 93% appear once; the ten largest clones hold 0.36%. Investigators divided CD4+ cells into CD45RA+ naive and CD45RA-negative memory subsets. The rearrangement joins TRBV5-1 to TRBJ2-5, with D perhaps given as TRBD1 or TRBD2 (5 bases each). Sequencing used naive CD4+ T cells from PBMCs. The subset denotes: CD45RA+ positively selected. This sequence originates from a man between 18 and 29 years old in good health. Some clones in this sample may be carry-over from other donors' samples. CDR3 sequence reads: CASSRGLLEETQYF. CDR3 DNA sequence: TGCGCCAGCAGCCGGGGCCTGTTGGAAGAGACCCAGTACTTC.